This TCR beta chain was captured in a study of blood T cell repertoires in COVID-19. Study in general: There were acute and convalescent COVID-19 samples, and they came from the United States, Italy and Spain. Nucleic acid was either cDNA or gDNA, and it came from T cells, B-cell-depleted T cells, or PBMCs.

Authors' processing steps: Amplification from reference gene primers served as the basis for estimated nucleated cell counts. Libraries were prepared by immunoSEQ multiplex PCR; TCRdb keeps only in-frame clonotypes and omits some of them. D and trimming were read from the DNA, whereas the V and J calls and clone size are those reported in that table. The table lists roughly 61,000 clones, approximately 91% of them singletons, with 2% to 2.5% in the top ten. CDR3 length: 14 residues. Looked up from germline, CDR1 is LNHNV and CDR2 is YYDKDF (reference sequence). The ends were cut back, 4 bases at V and 3 bases at J, with 10 bases in the middle.

The clonotype was recovered from a man aged 55 to 69 with acute or convalescent COVID-19. Material: peripheral blood. The chain combines TRBV15 with TRBJ2-1; D might be TRBD2 (5 bases). CDR3: CATSNGLNYNEQFF. As DNA, the CDR3 is TGTGCCACCAGCAACGGACTGAACTACAATGAGCAGTTCTTC. The complete variable domain, with remaining parts taken from reference TRBV15 and TRBJ2-1, reads DAMVIQNPRYQVTQFGKPVTLSCSQTLNHNVMYWYQQKSSQAPKLLFHYYDKDFNNEADTPDNFQSRRPNTSFCFLDIRSPGLGDTAMYLCATSNGLNYNEQFFGPGTRLTVL.